The 32 T cell receptor beta chains listed next were all sequenced from one sample in a study of shared clonotypes between healthy human individuals. Some clones are missing from TCRdb's copy, which holds only in-frame ones; the method was immunoSEQ multiplex PCR. The sample yields about 2.2 million clones, just over 90% seen once. Terminally differentiated effector memory CD45RA+ cells were left out of the naive CD8 fraction, which was CD45RO-negative and positively selected for CCR7. Sequencing was performed on naive CD8+ T cells from PBMCs. These receptors originate from a man aged 18 to 29 in good health. Some clones in this sample may be carry-over from other donors' samples.

The chain uses TRBV4-1 and TRBJ2-1; the D is unclear. This CDR3 comprises 16 residues. V lost 2 bases and J 4 bases, leaving 15 bases between the germline ends. Germline V gives CDR1 MGHRA, CDR2 YSYEKL. The chain's CDR3 is CASSQSDSNPYNEQFF. CDR3 DNA sequence: TGCGCCAGCAGCCAATCTGACTCTAATCCTTACAATGAGCAGTTCTTC.

The chain links TRBV10-3 to TRBJ1-2; no clear D. Germline assignment: CDR1 ENHRY and CDR2 SYGVKD. With 2 bases removed from V and 6 bases from J, the gap between germline ends came to 7 bases. This CDR3 spans 12 amino acids. The CDR3 DNA reads TGTGCCATCAGTGAGAATCAGCATGGCTACACCTTC. Residues: CAISENQHGYTF.

The chain uses TRBV28 and TRBJ1-1; TRBD1 might be the D (6 bases). The CDR3 covers 14 residues. Germline assignment: CDR1 MDHEN and CDR2 SYDVKM. V gave up 5 bases and J gave up 1 base, with 11 bases separating them. This CDR3 reads CASSAWDKNTEAFF. The CDR3 coding sequence is TGTGCCAGCAGTGCCTGGGACAAGAACACTGAAGCTTTCTTT.

This chain connects TRBV4-1 to TRBJ2-7, with a possible D match to TRBD1 (5 bases). CDR1 and CDR2 from the germline V gene are MGHRA and YSYEKL. CDR3 size: 15 residues. V lost 4 bases to trimming and J lost 5 bases, with 18 bases between them. The CDR3 DNA sequence: TGCGCCAGCAGCCCGCCCGGTAGACAGACAGACGAGCAGTACTTC. Residues: CASSPPGRQTDEQYF.

This sequence joins TRBV5-8 and TRBJ2-7; D perhaps matches TRBD2 (5 bases). The V and J ends lost 2 bases and 5 bases respectively, with 17 bases between them. The CDR3 spans 15 residues. Looked up from germline, CDR1 is SGHTS and CDR2 is YDEGEE. The CDR3 loop is CASSFGVASGNEQYF. CDR3 in DNA: TGTGCCAGCAGCTTTGGGGTGGCTTCGGGGAACGAGCAGTACTTC.

The chain links TRBV6-4 to TRBJ2-1, with 13 nucleotides matching TRBD2. The V gene end was trimmed by 3 bases and the J gene end by 6 bases; junction bases not matched to a gene: 2. Germline CDR1 and CDR2: MRHNA and SNTAGT. The CDR3 loop spans 15 amino acids. CDR3 amino acids: CASSELAGGLNEQFF. DNA of the CDR3: TGTGCCAGCAGTGAACTAGCGGGAGGGCTCAATGAGCAGTTCTTC.

This chain links TRBV7-3 with TRBJ2-1; possible D gene TRBD2, 5 bases. The CDR3 spans 15 residues. Germline CDR1 and CDR2: SGHTA and FQGTGA. The V gene lost 1 base and the J gene lost 2 bases, with 9 bases spanning the gap. CDR3 in amino acids: CASSLKSGAYNEQFF. The CDR3 DNA reads TGTGCCAGCAGCTTAAAAAGCGGAGCCTACAATGAGCAGTTCTTC. Together with reference TRBV7-3 and TRBJ2-1, the CDR3 gives the full variable domain: GAGVSQTPSNKVTEKGKYVELRCDPISGHTALYWYRQSLGQGPEFLIYFQGTGAADDSGLPNDRFFAVRPEGSVSTLKIQRTERGDSAVYLCASSLKSGAYNEQFFGPGTRLTVL.

The chain has TRBV5-4 and TRBJ2-3; 7 positions match TRBD2. J gave up 3 bases and V 1 base, and 5 bases lay outside the gene matches. This CDR3 contains 15 residues. CDR1 and CDR2 from the germline V gene are SGHNT and YYREEE (reference sequence). The DNA for the CDR3 is TGTGCCAGCAGCTTGAGCTTGGGAGGGACAGATACGCAGTATTTT. This sequence encodes CASSLSLGGTDTQYF.

V usage is TRBV27 and J usage is TRBJ1-5; a possible D gene is TRBD1 (6 bases). Trimming removed 6 bases at V and 5 bases at J, with 14 bases between. The CDR3 is 14 amino acids. Germline CDR1 and CDR2: MNHEY and SMNVEV (reference sequence). The CDR3 here is CASRFQGKDQPQHF. The CDR3 DNA reads TGTGCCAGCAGATTTCAGGGGAAGGATCAGCCCCAGCATTTT.

This chain joins TRBV27 and TRBJ1-4, with a tentative D call TRBD1 (6 bases). Trimming pared 5 bases from V and 3 bases from J, leaving 13 bases between. CDR3 length equals 15 residues. Germline V lookup: CDR1 MNHEY, CDR2 SMNVEV (reference sequence). The CDR3 sequence: CASSPPRGANEKLFF. CDR3 bases: TGTGCCAGCAGTCCTCCCAGGGGAGCTAATGAAAAACTGTTTTTT.

The chain joins TRBV28 to TRBJ2-3, with unresolved D. The CDR3 length is 14 residues. Trimming left V 2 bases short and J 4 bases short, with 10 bases between. The germline V gene has CDR1 MDHEN and CDR2 SYDVKM. The CDR3 loop is CASSLIPLADTQYF. The DNA of the CDR3 is TGTGCCAGCAGTTTAATCCCTTTGGCAGATACGCAGTATTTT.

The CDR3 region has the DNA TGTGCCAGCAGCCCCGGAGTTAGTAGGGGCCGCTATGGCTACACCTTC. This sequence encodes CASSPGVSRGRYGYTF. The gene calls are TRBV13 and TRBJ1-2, with TRBD1 as a possible D gene (5 bases). The germline V gene encodes CDR1 PRHDT and CDR2 FYEKMQ (reference sequence). V was cut by 5 bases and J by 4 bases, with 20 bases left in between. The CDR3 runs 16 residues.

This sequence joins TRBV4-2 and TRBJ1-5, with a weak D call TRBD1 (5 bases). This CDR3 spans 19 amino acids. V lost 4 bases, J lost 0 bases, and 22 bases lay in between. Germline values: CDR1 LGHNA, CDR2 YNFKEQ. The CDR3 bases are TGTGCCAGCAGCCCCCAAGTCGGGACTAGAACCGATAGCAATCAGCCCCAGCATTTT. Encoded protein: CASSPQVGTRTDSNQPQHF.

This CDR3 is CASSAQTVSSYNEQFF. CDR3 bases: TGTGCCAGCAGCGCCCAGACCGTAAGCTCCTACAATGAGCAGTTCTTC. This chain uses TRBV7-8 with TRBJ2-1; D unresolved. The CDR3 is 16 amino acids. Germline V gene sequence: CDR1 SGHVS, CDR2 FQNEAQ. The V end lost 5 bases, the J end lost 0 bases, and 14 bases lay between the germline ends.

The V and J genes are TRBV28 and TRBJ2-3; D gene ambiguous. From germline, CDR1 is MDHEN and CDR2 SYDVKM. The CDR3 has 15 residues. Trimming took 6 bases from V and 0 from J, leaving 13 bases between them. In nucleotides, the CDR3 is TGTGCCAGCAGCTCCGTTGATTGGAGCACAGATACGCAGTATTTT. Translated, it gives CASSSVDWSTDTQYF. Together with reference TRBV28 and TRBJ2-3, the CDR3 gives the full variable domain: DVKVTQSSRYLVKRTGEKVFLECVQDMDHENMFWYRQDPGLGLRLIYFSYDVKMKEKGDIPEGYSVSREKKERFSLILESASTNQTSMYLCASSSVDWSTDTQYFGPGTRLTVL.

This clone came up a few times. The rearrangement uses TRBV9 and TRBJ1-1; D perhaps matches TRBD1 (5 bases). Between the trimmed V and J ends, which lost 3 bases and 4 bases, there was a span of 10 bases. CDR1 SGDLS and CDR2 YYNGEE come from the germline V gene. The CDR3 runs to 13 residues. This CDR3 is CASSAGTGTEAFF. The DNA of the CDR3 is TGTGCCAGCAGCGCTGGGACGGGCACTGAAGCTTTCTTT.

The gene calls are TRBV27 and TRBJ2-7; D is ambiguous. V lost 0 bases to trimming and J lost 3 bases, with 15 bases between them. CDR3 length: 16 residues. The germline V gene has CDR1 MNHEY and CDR2 SMNVEV (reference sequence). The CDR3 loop is CASSLSSPSPFYEQYF. CDR3 nucleotides: TGTGCCAGCAGTTTATCCTCACCGTCCCCCTTCTACGAGCAGTACTTC.

The chain uses TRBV4-1 and TRBJ2-1; D possibly corresponds to TRBD1 (7 bases). The CDR3 sequence is 16 residues long. V shed 0 bases and J shed 8 bases, with 17 bases lying between them. Germline V gene sequence: CDR1 MGHRA, CDR2 YSYEKL. The CDR3 DNA sequence: TGCGCCAGCAGCCAAGATAGCGGACAGGCTAGTTATGAGCAGTTCTTC. This translates into CASSQDSGQASYEQFF.

The V gene is TRBV28, the J gene TRBJ2-1; the match to TRBD2 covers 11 bases. Germline lookup yields CDR1 MDHEN and CDR2 SYDVKM. The CDR3 is 15 amino acids. Losses at the gene ends were 4 bases for V and 3 bases for J; bases not matched to a gene: 2. The CDR3 spells CASSWTSGFYNEQFF. CDR3 DNA: TGTGCCAGCAGTTGGACTAGCGGGTTCTACAATGAGCAGTTCTTC.

The chain employs TRBV27 and TRBJ1-1; D remains ambiguous. The CDR3 loop spans 14 amino acids. Germline V lookup: CDR1 MNHEY, CDR2 SMNVEV (reference sequence). V lost 9 bases and J 5 bases, leaving 19 bases between the germline ends. The CDR3 nucleotides read TGTGCCAGTAGGTCGGGTCCGACGAGGACTGAAGCTTTCTTT. This codes for CASRSGPTRTEAFF.

This chain joins TRBV19 and TRBJ2-1; the D is unclear. V lost 1 base to trimming and J lost 8 bases, with 6 bases between them. This CDR3 is 12 amino acids long. CDR1 LNHDA and CDR2 SQIVND come from the germline V gene (reference sequence). In DNA form, the CDR3 reads TGTGCCAGTAGTATAGGTCCGGATGAGCAGTTCTTC. Its translation is CASSIGPDEQFF.

This rearrangement joins TRBV10-3 to TRBJ2-1; D ambiguous. This CDR3 has 11 amino acids. V shed 11 bases and J shed 10 bases, with 15 bases lying between them. Germline values: CDR1 ENHRY, CDR2 SYGVKD. The chain's CDR3 is CASLDPPEQFF. The CDR3 DNA follows: TGTGCCTCCCTCGACCCTCCGGAGCAGTTCTTC.

The rearrangement links TRBV4-3 to TRBJ2-7, with D possibly matching TRBD2 (6 bases). Germline values: CDR1 LGHNA, CDR2 YSLEER. Deletions cut 0 bases from V and 5 bases from J, with 14 bases between. The CDR3 has 15 residues. CDR3 nucleotides: TGCGCCAGCAGCCAAGATTATGGCGGGGTTAACGAGCAGTACTTC. Amino acid sequence: CASSQDYGGVNEQYF.

J is TRBJ2-7 and V is TRBV29-1, with 9 bases aligning to TRBD2. Unmatched junction bases numbered 6, after V lost 4 bases and J lost 5 bases. The CDR3 contains 13 residues. Germline lookup yields CDR1 SQVTM and CDR2 ANQGSEA. In DNA, the CDR3 is TGCAGCGTTGTTAGCGGGAGCTCTCACGAGCAGTACTTC. It translates to CSVVSGSSHEQYF.

The chain carries TRBV25-1 and TRBJ2-1; D perhaps matches TRBD1 (6 bases). Trimming removed 2 bases at V and 7 bases at J, with 18 bases between. CDR1 and CDR2 (germline): MGHDK, SYGVNS. The CDR3 extends over 16 amino acids. CDR3 sequence: CASSERGWAGLNEQFF. CDR3 sequence (DNA): TGTGCCAGCAGTGAAAGGGGGTGGGCAGGATTAAATGAGCAGTTCTTC. Looking up the rest from reference TRBV25-1 and TRBJ2-1 gives the full variable domain: EADIYQTPRYLVIGTGKKITLECSQTMGHDKMYWYQQDPGMELHLIHYSYGVNSTEKGDLSSESTVSRIRTEHFPLTLESARPSHTSQYLCASSERGWAGLNEQFFGPGTRLTVL.

This clone was found a few times. This sequence joins TRBV7-9 and TRBJ1-2, with a tentative D call TRBD1 (6 bases). V lost 1 base and J lost 8, with 17 bases in between. The CDR3 has 15 residues. Germline CDR1 reads SEHNR; CDR2 reads FQNEAQ (reference sequence). The CDR3 sequence: CASSLGPTGIGGYTF. The DNA for the CDR3 is TGTGCCAGCAGCTTAGGACCCACAGGGATCGGGGGCTACACCTTC.

The chain recombines TRBV11-2 with TRBJ2-7; 16 bases line up with TRBD2. Germline CDR1 SGHAT, CDR2 FQNNGV. This CDR3 spans 18 amino acids. With V trimmed by 4 bases and J by 5 bases, 11 bases remained unmatched. The CDR3 reads CASSSFPGTSGRAHEQYF. The CDR3 bases are TGTGCCAGCAGCTCTTTCCCCGGGACTAGCGGGAGGGCCCACGAGCAGTACTTC.

The V call is TRBV7-3, the J call TRBJ2-6, with D perhaps matching TRBD1 or TRBD2 (5 bases each). Germline-derived CDR1 and CDR2 are SGHTA and FQGTGA. The CDR3 covers 22 residues. V gave up 5 bases and J gave up 4 bases, with 33 bases separating them. CDR3 nucleotide sequence: TGTGCCAGCAGCCCTCATTTCAAAAAACCGGGACCTACTCCTGTGGGGGCCAACGTCCTGACTTTC. Its translation is CASSPHFKKPGPTPVGANVLTF.

The sample holds one count of this clone. V and J are TRBV7-8 and TRBJ1-3; D might be TRBD1 (6 bases). V lost 5 bases to trimming and J lost 3 bases, with 8 bases between them. Germline values: CDR1 SGHVS, CDR2 FQNEAQ. The CDR3 length is 13 residues. Here the CDR3 reads CASSPGDGNTIYF. DNA of the CDR3: TGTGCCAGCAGCCCAGGGGATGGAAACACCATATATTTT.

This clone was observed a single time. The chain is built from TRBV14 and TRBJ2-7; D is uncertain. In germline, CDR1 is SGHDN, CDR2 FVKESK. V dropped 6 bases and J dropped 2 bases, with 14 bases sitting between them. The CDR3 spans 14 residues. The CDR3 sequence is CASSQAATTYEQYF. CDR3 bases: TGTGCCAGCAGTCAGGCGGCCACTACCTACGAGCAGTACTTC.

The chain links TRBV5-8 to TRBJ2-7; D possibly corresponds to TRBD2 (6 bases). V was shortened by 3 bases and J by 0 bases, with 13 bases between the two germline ends. CDR3 length equals 15 residues. Germline CDR1 reads SGHTS; CDR2 reads YDEGEE. CDR3 DNA sequence: TGTGCCAGCAGCTGGGCGGGACGGACCTCCTACGAGCAGTACTTC. It translates to CASSWAGRTSYEQYF.

This clone was seen once. The J gene is TRBJ2-1, the V gene TRBV7-9; D is unresolved. V lost 5 bases and J 14 bases, leaving 7 bases between the germline ends. CDR1 and CDR2 (germline): SEHNR, FQNEAQ (reference sequence). This CDR3 contains 9 residues. DNA for the CDR3: TGTGCCAGCAGCCCTCAGGAGTTCTTC. Encoded protein: CASSPQEFF.